The 13 T cell receptor beta chains below were found in one sample sequenced in a study of early T cells in non-severe SARS-CoV-2 infection. MiXCR, applied by TCRdb to the 5' RACE reads, yields one record per CDR3 protein. The sample lists under 75,000 distinct CDR3 sequences, roughly 13% occurring once. Sequences were obtained from whole blood. The receptors stem from an adult who was a healthcare worker with PCR-confirmed SARS-CoV-2 infection or an uninfected control (not recorded which).

This clonotype was seen ten or more times. CDR3 loop: CSARDGGAVYTEAFF. The CDR3 coding sequence is TGCAGTGCTAGAGATGGGGGGGCGGTTTACACTGAAGCTTTCTTT. The J gene is TRBJ1-1, the V gene TRBV20-1; D perhaps matches TRBD1 (6 bases). Deletions cut 0 bases from V and 3 bases from J, with 14 bases between. The germline V gene has CDR1 DFQATT and CDR2 SNEGSKA (reference sequence). The CDR3 totals 15 residues.

This chain joins TRBV12-3 or TRBV12-4 and TRBJ2-5, with D possibly being TRBD2 (7 bases). The CDR3 totals 18 residues. With 5 bases removed from V and 4 bases from J, the gap between germline ends came to 26 bases. CDR3 nucleotides: TGTGCCAGCAGTAAAAGTGGGGGGGCTCGAAGGAGGGGAGAGACCCAGTACTTC. Its protein product is CASSKSGGARRRGETQYF.

The chain employs TRBV11-2 and TRBJ2-1; D gene uncertain. The germline gives CDR1 SGHAT, CDR2 FQNNGV. V was clipped by 1 base and J by 9 bases, with 4 bases between them. CDR3 length: 11 amino acids. CDR3 nucleotide sequence: TGTGCCAGCAGCTTAGCCGCTGAGCAGTTCTTC. As protein: CASSLAAEQFF.

In this sample, this clonotype turned up many times. V is TRBV7-6 and J is TRBJ2-5; D gene uncertain. V gave up 5 bases and J gave up 3 bases, with 13 bases separating them. The germline V gene encodes CDR1 SGHVS and CDR2 FNYEAQ. The CDR3 sequence is 14 residues long. This chain's CDR3 is CASSPGRWEETQYF. CDR3 coding DNA: TGTGCCAGCAGCCCCGGACGTTGGGAAGAGACCCAGTACTTC. The variable domain in full, with the rest retrieved from reference TRBV7-6 and TRBJ2-5, is GAGVSQSPRYKVTKRGQDVALRCDPISGHVSLYWYRQALGQGPEFLTYFNYEAQQDKSGLPNDRFSAERPEGSISTLTIQRTEQRDSAMYRCASSPGRWEETQYFGPGTRLLVL.

This clonotype has just a few counts. The CDR3 here is CASSPGPNQETQYF. In DNA form, the CDR3 reads TGCGCCAGCAGCCCCGGACCGAACCAAGAGACCCAGTACTTC. V is TRBV4-3 and J is TRBJ2-5; D remains unclear. The germline V gene encodes CDR1 LGHNA and CDR2 YSLEER. This CDR3 comprises 14 residues. The ends were cut back, 4 bases at V and 0 bases at J, with 9 bases in the middle.

J is TRBJ1-2 and V is TRBV19; no definite D call. V was cut by 6 bases and J by 0 bases, with 17 bases left in between. Germline V gene sequence: CDR1 LNHDA, CDR2 SQIVND (reference sequence). CDR3 length: 16 amino acids. CDR3 in amino acids: CASRLDGRAANYGYTF. In DNA form, the CDR3 reads TGTGCCAGTAGGCTGGATGGACGGGCTGCTAACTATGGCTACACCTTC. The full variable domain, rest sourced from reference TRBV19 and TRBJ1-2, is DGGITQSPKYLFRKEGQNVTLSCEQNLNHDAMYWYRQDPGQGLRLIYYSQIVNDFQKGDIAEGYSVSREKKESFPLTVTSAQKNPTAFYLCASRLDGRAANYGYTFGSGTRLTVV.

Points on this clonotype: This could be a read error, since a much larger clone is one nucleotide away. This chain links TRBV18 with TRBJ1-1; TRBD1 aligns across 8 bases. This CDR3 has 16 residues. Germline CDR1 reads KGHSH; CDR2 reads LQKENI. CDR3 DNA: TGTGCCAGCTCACCACGCCCAGGGGGCAAGAACACTGAAGCTTCCTTT. Its protein is CASSPRPGGKNTEASF.

This clonotype was seen a few times. The V and J genes are TRBV10-3 and TRBJ2-7; TRBD1 matches at 8 bases. Germline loops: CDR1 ENHRY, CDR2 SYGVKD. The CDR3 has 13 amino acids. Trimming at V came to 3 bases and at J to 5 bases, leaving 3 bases not matched to a gene. The CDR3 sequence: CAISEDRGHEQYF. As DNA, the CDR3 is TGTGCCATCAGTGAAGACAGGGGCCACGAGCAGTACTTC.

The chain links TRBV28 to TRBJ1-5; D is ambiguous. Trimming cost V 6 bases and J 7 bases, with 19 bases left between them. Germline lookup yields CDR1 MDHEN and CDR2 SYDVKM. The CDR3 has 15 residues. The CDR3: CASSLWAGLNQPQHF. CDR3 bases: TGTGCCAGCAGCCTTTGGGCAGGCCTCAACCAGCCCCAGCATTTT.

This clonotype was recorded a few times. The chain couples TRBV29-1 to TRBJ2-7; D is uncertain. This CDR3 is built from 14 residues. The V end lost 5 bases, the J end lost 0 bases, and 14 bases lay between the germline ends. Germline loops: CDR1 SQVTM, CDR2 ANQGSEA. For the CDR3, the DNA is TGCAGCGTTACCGGAATTTCCTCCTCCTACGAGCAGTACTTC. Amino acids: CSVTGISSSYEQYF.

At least ten counts were recorded for this clonotype. The genes are TRBV6-1 and TRBJ1-6, with 7 bases aligning to TRBD1. Trimming removed 7 bases from V and 6 bases from J; junction bases left unmatched: 6. Germline V gene sequence: CDR1 MNHNS, CDR2 SASEGT. CDR3 length: 14 amino acids. Here the CDR3 reads CASKATGSNSPLHF. The CDR3 bases are TGTGCCAGCAAGGCGACAGGGAGTAATTCACCCCTCCACTTT.

This clonotype was seen more than once but under ten times. V usage is TRBV27 and J usage is TRBJ1-2; D might be TRBD1 (5 bases). Trimming pared 7 bases from V and 7 bases from J, leaving 28 bases between. Germline CDR1 MNHEY, CDR2 SMNVEV (reference sequence). CDR3 length: 17 amino acids. The CDR3 DNA reads as TGTGCCAGCACAAAGTTGGCAGGGCAAAAACGGGATTCTGGCTACACCTTC. This sequence encodes CASTKLAGQKRDSGYTF.

This clonotype was seen more than once but under ten times. The DNA of the CDR3 is TGTGCCAGCAGCTCCCCTAAGCGGGGGGGCCTGGCAGATACGCAGTATTTT. The encoded protein is CASSSPKRGGLADTQYF. The V gene is TRBV11-2, the J gene TRBJ2-3, with 10 nucleotides matching TRBD2. The V segment lost 4 bases and the J segment 4 bases; nucleotides outside the gene matches: 11. Germline CDR1 SGHAT, CDR2 FQNNGV. The CDR3 totals 17 residues. Supplemented by reference TRBV11-2 and TRBJ2-3, the full variable domain reads EAGVAQSPRYKIIEKRQSVAFWCNPISGHATLYWYQQILGQGPKLLIQFQNNGVVDDSQLPKDRFSAERLKGVDSTLKIQPAKLEDSAVYLCASSSPKRGGLADTQYFGPGTRLTVL.